The sequence of this T cell receptor (beta chain) was determined in a study of cytomegalovirus exposure and HLA in healthy donors. Study observations and caveats: Evidence from a later analysis indicated that most CMV-associated TCR beta chains looked HLA-restricted. In a later analysis, a genetic analysis reported fewer productive-TCR N-insertions in an Asian-associated ancestry cluster than the cohort average. Productive rates of about 90% or about 30% were seen for most TCR beta V segments in an earlier analysis.

Turning to this clone: Antigen specificity is unknown.

Primers for the PCR totalled 60 Vbeta and 13 Jbeta. The protocol was immunoSEQ multiplex PCR, while the TCRdb copy is restricted to in-frame clones and leaves out a portion. The sample carries around 150,000 clones, 82% recorded once. This sequence was found in a woman in her forties or fifties in good health and CMV-seropositive. The specimen was PBMCs.

For the CDR3, the DNA is TGTGCCAGCAGTTTATACGGACAAATTTACTATGGCTACACCTTC. This encodes CASSLYGQIYYGYTF. The chain employs TRBV28 and TRBJ1-2; D possibly corresponds to TRBD1 (5 bases). Germline V gene lookup returns CDR1 MDHEN and CDR2 SYDVKM. The V end was cut by 1 base, the J end by 3 bases, with 12 bases between. The CDR3 is made up of 15 amino acids.